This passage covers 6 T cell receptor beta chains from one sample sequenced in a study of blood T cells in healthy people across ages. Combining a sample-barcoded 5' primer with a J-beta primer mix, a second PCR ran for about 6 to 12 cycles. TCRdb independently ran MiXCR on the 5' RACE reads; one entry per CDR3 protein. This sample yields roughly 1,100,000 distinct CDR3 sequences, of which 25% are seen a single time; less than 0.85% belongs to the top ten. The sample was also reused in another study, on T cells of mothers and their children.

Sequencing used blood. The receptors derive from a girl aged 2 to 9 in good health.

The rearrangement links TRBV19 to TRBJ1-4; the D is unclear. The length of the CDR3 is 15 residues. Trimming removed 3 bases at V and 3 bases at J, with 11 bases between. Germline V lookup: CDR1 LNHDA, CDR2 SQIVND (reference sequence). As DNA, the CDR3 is TGTGCCAGTAGTATTTTTGACGGATCTAATGAAAAACTGTTTTTT. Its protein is CASSIFDGSNEKLFF.

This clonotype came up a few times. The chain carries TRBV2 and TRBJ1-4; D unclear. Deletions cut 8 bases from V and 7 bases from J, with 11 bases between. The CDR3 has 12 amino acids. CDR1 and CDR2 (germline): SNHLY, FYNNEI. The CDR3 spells CASRTGPEKLFF. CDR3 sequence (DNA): TGTGCCAGCCGGACCGGGCCTGAAAAACTGTTTTTT.

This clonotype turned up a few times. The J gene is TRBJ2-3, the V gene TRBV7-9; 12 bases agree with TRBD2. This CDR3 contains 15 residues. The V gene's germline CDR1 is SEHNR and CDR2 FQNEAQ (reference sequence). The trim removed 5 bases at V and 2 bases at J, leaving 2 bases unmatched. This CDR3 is CASSGLAGTTDTQYF. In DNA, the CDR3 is TGTGCCAGCAGCGGACTAGCGGGGACCACAGATACGCAGTATTTT. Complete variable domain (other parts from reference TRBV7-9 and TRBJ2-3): DTGVSQNPRHKITKRGQNVTFRCDPISEHNRLYWYRQTLGQGPEFLTYFQNEAQLEKSRLLSDRFSAERPKGSFSTLEIQRTEQGDSAMYLCASSGLAGTTDTQYFGPGTRLTVL.

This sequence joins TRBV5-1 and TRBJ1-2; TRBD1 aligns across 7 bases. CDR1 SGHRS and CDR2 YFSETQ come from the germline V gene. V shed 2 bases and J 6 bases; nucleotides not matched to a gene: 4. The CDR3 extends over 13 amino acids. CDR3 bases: TGCGCCAGCAGCTTCGGGACAGCGGATGGCTACACCTTC. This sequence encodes CASSFGTADGYTF.

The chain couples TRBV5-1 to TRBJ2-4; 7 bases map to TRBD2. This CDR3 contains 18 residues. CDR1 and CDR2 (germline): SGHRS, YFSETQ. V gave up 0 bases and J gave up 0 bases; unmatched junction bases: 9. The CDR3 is CASSLAGAGDLAKNIQYF. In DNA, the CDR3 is TGCGCCAGCAGCTTGGCCGGTGCGGGAGATTTAGCCAAAAACATTCAGTACTTC.

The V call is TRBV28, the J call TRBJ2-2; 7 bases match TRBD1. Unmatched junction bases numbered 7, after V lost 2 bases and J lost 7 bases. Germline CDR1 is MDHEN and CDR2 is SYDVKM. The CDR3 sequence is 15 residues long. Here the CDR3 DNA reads TGTGCCAGCAGTTTACCAGCCCGGGACAGCGGGGAGCTGTTTTTT. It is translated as CASSLPARDSGELFF.